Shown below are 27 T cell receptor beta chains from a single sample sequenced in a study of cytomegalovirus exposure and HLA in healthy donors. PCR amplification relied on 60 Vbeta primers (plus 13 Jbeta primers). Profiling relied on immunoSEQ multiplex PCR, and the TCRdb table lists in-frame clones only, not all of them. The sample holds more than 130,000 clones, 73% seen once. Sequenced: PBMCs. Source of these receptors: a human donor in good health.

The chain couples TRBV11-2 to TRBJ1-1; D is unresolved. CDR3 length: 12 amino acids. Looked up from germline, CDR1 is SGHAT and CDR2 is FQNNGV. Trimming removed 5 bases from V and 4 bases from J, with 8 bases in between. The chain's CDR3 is CASSESSTEAFF. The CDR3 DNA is TGTGCCAGCAGCGAGAGTAGCACTGAAGCTTTCTTT. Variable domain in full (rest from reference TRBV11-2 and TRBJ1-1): EAGVAQSPRYKIIEKRQSVAFWCNPISGHATLYWYQQILGQGPKLLIQFQNNGVVDDSQLPKDRFSAERLKGVDSTLKIQPAKLEDSAVYLCASSESSTEAFFGQGTRLTVV.

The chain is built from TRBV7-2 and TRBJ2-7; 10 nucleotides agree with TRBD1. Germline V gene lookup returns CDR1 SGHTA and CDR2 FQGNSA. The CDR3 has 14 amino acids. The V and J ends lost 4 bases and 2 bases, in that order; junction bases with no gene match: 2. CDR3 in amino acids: CASSSTGGPYEQYF. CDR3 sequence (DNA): TGTGCCAGCAGCTCGACAGGGGGCCCCTACGAGCAGTACTTC.

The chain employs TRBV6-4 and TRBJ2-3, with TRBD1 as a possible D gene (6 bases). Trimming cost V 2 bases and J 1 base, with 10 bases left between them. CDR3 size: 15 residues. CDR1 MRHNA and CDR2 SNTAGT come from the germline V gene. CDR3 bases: TGTGCCAGCAGTGACGACGCAGGGGGCACAGATACGCAGTATTTT. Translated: CASSDDAGGTDTQYF.

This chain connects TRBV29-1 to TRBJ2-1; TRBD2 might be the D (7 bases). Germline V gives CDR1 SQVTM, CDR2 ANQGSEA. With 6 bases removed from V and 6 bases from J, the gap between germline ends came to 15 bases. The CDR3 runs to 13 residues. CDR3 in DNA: TGCAGCGTGAGGGGGGGGGCTGGCAATGAGCAGTTCTTC. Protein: CSVRGGAGNEQFF.

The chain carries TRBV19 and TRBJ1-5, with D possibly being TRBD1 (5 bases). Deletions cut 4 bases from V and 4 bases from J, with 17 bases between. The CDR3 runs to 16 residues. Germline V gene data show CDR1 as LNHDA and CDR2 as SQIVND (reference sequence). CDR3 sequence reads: CASSNRGSTPNQPQHF. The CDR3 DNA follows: TGTGCCAGTAGTAACCGGGGGTCGACCCCAAATCAGCCCCAGCATTTT.

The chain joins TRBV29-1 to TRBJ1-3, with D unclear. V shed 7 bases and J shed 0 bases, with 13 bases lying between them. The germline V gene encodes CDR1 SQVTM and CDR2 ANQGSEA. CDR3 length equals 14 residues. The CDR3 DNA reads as TGCAGCGCCGCCCAGGCGGGCTCTGGAAACACCATATATTTT. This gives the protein CSAAQAGSGNTIYF.

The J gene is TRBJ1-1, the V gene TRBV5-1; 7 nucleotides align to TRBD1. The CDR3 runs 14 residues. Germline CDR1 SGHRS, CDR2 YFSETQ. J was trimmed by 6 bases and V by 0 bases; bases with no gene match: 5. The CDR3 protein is CASSLEGRGSEAFF. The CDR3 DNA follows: TGCGCCAGCAGCTTGGAAGGCAGGGGGTCTGAAGCTTTCTTT. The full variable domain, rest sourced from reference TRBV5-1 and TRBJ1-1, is KAGVTQTPRYLIKTRGQQVTLSCSPISGHRSVSWYQQTPGQGLQFLFEYFSETQRNKGNFPGRFSGRQFSNSRSEMNVSTLELGDSALYLCASSLEGRGSEAFFGQGTRLTVV.

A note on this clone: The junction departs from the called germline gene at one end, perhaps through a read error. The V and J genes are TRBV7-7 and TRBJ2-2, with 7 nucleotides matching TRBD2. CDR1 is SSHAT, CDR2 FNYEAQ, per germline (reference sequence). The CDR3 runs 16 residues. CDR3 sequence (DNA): TGTGCTAGCAGCTTATCTTCTAGCGGTAACACCGGGGAGCTGTTTTTT. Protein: CASSLSSSGNTGELFF. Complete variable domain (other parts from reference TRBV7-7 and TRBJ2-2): GAGVSQSPRYKVTKRGQDVTLRCDPISSHATLYWYQQALGQGPEFLTYFNYEAQPDKSGLPSDRFSAERPEGSISTLTIQRTEQRDSAMYRCASSLSSSGNTGELFFGEGSRLTVL.

The DNA for the CDR3 is TGTGCCAGCAGTTCGTCTGGGGCCAACGTCCTGACTTTC. This sequence encodes CASSSSGANVLTF. V usage is TRBV6-5 and J usage is TRBJ2-6; D not resolved. V was pared by 4 bases and J by 1 base, with 2 bases between. The CDR3 is 13 residues long. Germline CDR1 is MNHEY and CDR2 is SVGAGI.

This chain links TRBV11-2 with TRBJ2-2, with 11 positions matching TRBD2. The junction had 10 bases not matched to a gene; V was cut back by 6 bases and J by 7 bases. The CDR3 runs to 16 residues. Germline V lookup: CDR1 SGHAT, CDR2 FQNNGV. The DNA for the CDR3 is TGTGCCAGCAGTTATAGCGGGGGGGCCGTAGACGGGGAGCTGTTTTTT. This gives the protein CASSYSGGAVDGELFF. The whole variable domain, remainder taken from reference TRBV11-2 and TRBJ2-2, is EAGVAQSPRYKIIEKRQSVAFWCNPISGHATLYWYQQILGQGPKLLIQFQNNGVVDDSQLPKDRFSAERLKGVDSTLKIQPAKLEDSAVYLCASSYSGGAVDGELFFGEGSRLTVL.

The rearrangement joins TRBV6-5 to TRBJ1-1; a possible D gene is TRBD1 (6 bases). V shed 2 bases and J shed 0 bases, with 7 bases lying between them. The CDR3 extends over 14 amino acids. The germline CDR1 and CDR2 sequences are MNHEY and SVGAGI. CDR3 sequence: CASSYGDMNTEAFF. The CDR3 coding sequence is TGTGCCAGCAGTTACGGGGACATGAACACTGAAGCTTTCTTT.

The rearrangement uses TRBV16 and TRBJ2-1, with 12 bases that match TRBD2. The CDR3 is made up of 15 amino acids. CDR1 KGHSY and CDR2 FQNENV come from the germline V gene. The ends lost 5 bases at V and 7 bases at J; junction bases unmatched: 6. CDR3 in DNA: TGTGCCAGCAGCAACCTAGCGGGGGGGCCTAATGAGCAGTTCTTC. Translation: CASSNLAGGPNEQFF.

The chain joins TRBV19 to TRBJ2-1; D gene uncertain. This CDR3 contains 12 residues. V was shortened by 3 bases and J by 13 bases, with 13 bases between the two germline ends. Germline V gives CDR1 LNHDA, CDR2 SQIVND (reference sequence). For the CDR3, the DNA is TGTGCCAGTAGTATCCCGAGAGCACCCCAGTTCTTC. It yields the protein CASSIPRAPQFF.

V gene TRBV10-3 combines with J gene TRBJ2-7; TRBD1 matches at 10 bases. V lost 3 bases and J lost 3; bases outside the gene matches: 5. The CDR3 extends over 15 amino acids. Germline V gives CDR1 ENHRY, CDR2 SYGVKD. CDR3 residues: CAISDRQGASYEQYF. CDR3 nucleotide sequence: TGTGCCATCAGTGACCGACAGGGGGCAAGCTACGAGCAGTACTTC.

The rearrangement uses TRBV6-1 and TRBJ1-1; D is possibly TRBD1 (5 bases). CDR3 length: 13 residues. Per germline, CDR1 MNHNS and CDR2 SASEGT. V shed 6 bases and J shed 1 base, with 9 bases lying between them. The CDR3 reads CASSRVGNTEAFF. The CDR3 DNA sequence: TGTGCCAGCAGCAGGGTGGGGAACACTGAAGCTTTCTTT.

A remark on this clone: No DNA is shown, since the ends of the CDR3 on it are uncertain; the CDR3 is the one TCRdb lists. The CDR3 sequence: CASSFLWGGYTDTQYF. The rearrangement links TRBV9 to TRBJ2-3; the DNA was not compared with TRBD1, the D call given in the table. The CDR3 is 16 amino acids in total, end residues counted. CDR1 SGDLS and CDR2 YYNGEE come from the germline V gene.

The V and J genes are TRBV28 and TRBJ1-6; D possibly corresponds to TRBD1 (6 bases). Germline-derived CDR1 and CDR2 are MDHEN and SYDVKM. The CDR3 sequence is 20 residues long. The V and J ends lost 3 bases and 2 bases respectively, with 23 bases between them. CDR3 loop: CASSFLFTGSFYTYNSPLHF. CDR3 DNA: TGTGCCAGCAGTTTTTTGTTTACAGGGTCCTTTTATACCTATAATTCACCCCTCCACTTT.

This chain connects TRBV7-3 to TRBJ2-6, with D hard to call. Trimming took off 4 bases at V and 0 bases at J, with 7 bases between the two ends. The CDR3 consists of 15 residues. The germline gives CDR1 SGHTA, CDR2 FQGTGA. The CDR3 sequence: CASSSTFSGANVLTF. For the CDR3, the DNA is TGTGCCAGCAGCTCCACATTCTCTGGGGCCAACGTCCTGACTTTC. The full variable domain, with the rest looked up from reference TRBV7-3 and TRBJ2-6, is GAGVSQTPSNKVTEKGKYVELRCDPISGHTALYWYRQSLGQGPEFLIYFQGTGAADDSGLPNDRFFAVRPEGSVSTLKIQRTERGDSAVYLCASSSTFSGANVLTFGAGSRLTVL.

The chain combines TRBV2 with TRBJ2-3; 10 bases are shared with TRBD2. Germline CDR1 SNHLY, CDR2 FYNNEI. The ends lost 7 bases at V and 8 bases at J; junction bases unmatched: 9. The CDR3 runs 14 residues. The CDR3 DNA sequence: TGTGCCAGCATTCAGCGGGCTAGCGGGGGTACGCAGTATTTT. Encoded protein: CASIQRASGGTQYF.

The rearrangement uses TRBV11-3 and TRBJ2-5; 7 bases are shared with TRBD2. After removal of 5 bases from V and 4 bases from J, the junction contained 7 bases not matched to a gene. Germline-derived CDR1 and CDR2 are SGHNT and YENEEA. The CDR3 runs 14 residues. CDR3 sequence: CASSPAGDAETQYF. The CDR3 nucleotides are TGTGCCAGCAGCCCGGCGGGAGACGCAGAGACCCAGTACTTC.

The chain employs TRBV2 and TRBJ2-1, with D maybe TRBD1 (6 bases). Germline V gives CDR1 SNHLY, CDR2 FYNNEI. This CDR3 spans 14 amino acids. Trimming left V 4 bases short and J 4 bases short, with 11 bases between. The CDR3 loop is CASSGQVIYNEQFF. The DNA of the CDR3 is TGTGCCAGCAGTGGACAGGTTATATACAATGAGCAGTTCTTC.

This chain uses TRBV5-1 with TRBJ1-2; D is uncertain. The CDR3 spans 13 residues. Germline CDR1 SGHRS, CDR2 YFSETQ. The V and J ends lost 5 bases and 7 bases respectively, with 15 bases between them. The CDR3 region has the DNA TGCGCCAGCAGTCCCTCGGGAACTGGTGGCTACACCTTC. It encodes CASSPSGTGGYTF.

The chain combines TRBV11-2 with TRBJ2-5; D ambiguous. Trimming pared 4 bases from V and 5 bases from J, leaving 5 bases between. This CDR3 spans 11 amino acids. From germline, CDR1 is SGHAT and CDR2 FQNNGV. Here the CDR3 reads CASSSRETQYF. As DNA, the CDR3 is TGTGCCAGCAGCTCCAGGGAGACCCAGTACTTC.

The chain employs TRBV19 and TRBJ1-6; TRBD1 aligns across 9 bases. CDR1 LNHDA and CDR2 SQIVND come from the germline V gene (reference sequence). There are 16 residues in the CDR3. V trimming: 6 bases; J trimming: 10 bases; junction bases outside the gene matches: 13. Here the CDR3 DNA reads TGTGCCAGTAGGCAACTAGGGACAGGGTATTACTCACCCCTCCACTTT. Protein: CASRQLGTGYYSPLHF.

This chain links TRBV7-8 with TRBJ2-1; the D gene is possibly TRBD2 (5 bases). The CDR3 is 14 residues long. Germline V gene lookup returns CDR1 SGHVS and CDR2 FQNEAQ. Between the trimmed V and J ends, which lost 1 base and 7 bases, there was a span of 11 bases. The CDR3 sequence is CASSLGTQRNEQFF. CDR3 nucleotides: TGTGCCAGCAGCTTAGGGACTCAAAGGAATGAGCAGTTCTTC.

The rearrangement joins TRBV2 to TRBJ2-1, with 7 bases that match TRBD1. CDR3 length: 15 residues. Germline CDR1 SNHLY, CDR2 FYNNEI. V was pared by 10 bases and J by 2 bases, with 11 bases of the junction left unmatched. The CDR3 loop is CATGTGDGTYNEQFF. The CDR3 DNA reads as TGTGCCACCGGAACAGGGGACGGTACCTACAATGAGCAGTTCTTC.

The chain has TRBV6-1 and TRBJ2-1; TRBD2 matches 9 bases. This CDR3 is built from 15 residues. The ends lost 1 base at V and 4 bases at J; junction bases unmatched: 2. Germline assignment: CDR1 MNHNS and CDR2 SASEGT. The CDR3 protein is CASSEGLAGYNEQFF. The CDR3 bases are TGTGCCAGCAGTGAAGGGCTAGCGGGATACAATGAGCAGTTCTTC.